Described below is a single T cell receptor (beta chain) sequence and its context. Sorting of CD4+ naive, central memory, regulatory and stem cell-like memory cells was performed via CD45RO/CCR7/CD25/CD127/CD95/CD27. Each sorted population was over 98% pure. This sample is drawn from a study of beta chain features in type 1 diabetes. Isolated RNA was reverse transcribed in full, so expressed TCRB transcripts were sequenced. Roughly 3.7 million reads, on average, came from each naive, central memory and regulatory T cell sample. Sequencing was performed with immunoSEQ multiplex PCR; in TCRdb, only in-frame clones are kept and a portion is missing. This table holds over 120,000 clones, more than 9% found once. J was trimmed by 2 bases and V by 4 bases; bases with no gene match: 9. CDR3 length: 17 amino acids. The germline gives CDR1 ENHRY, CDR2 SYGVKD.

This chain connects TRBV10-3 to TRBJ1-5, with 9 positions matching TRBD1. This TCR was sampled from a man aged 18 to 29 in good health. The sequenced sample was naive CD4+ T cells from blood. The CDR3 region is CAISARQGVYGNQPQHF. DNA of the CDR3: TGTGCCATCAGTGCGCGACAGGGGGTGTATGGCAATCAGCCCCAGCATTTT.